This T cell receptor (beta chain) was documented in a study of CD8 T cells in ankylosing spondylitis (dated by TCRdb to about 2017). For the wider study: T cell receptor beta repertoires were profiled in healthy donors and ankylosing spondylitis patients so that disease-linked TCR variants could be found. In total, the full study cohort was made up of over a hundred healthy donors and 25 to 30 ankylosing spondylitis patients. Peripheral blood samples were taken, and synovial fluid was additionally collected from ankylosing spondylitis patients. Study-wide findings and limitations: According to the report, matched synovial fluid samples from ankylosing spondylitis patients were significantly enriched for the disease-linked clones. Some motif variants had previously been reported in the synovial fluid and blood of reactive arthritis patients, which suggests shared mechanisms of disease initiation. A TCR beta motif made up of eight highly homologous amino acid variants appeared to be characteristic of blood from ankylosing spondylitis patients. The disease-linked clones had a CD8+ phenotype and were found at relatively low frequencies in peripheral blood.

CDR1 and CDR2 were assigned from the germline V gene (reference sequence) as DFQATT and SNEGSKA. The CDR3, from cysteine to phenylalanine, totals 15 residues. Of the read, only the CDR3 DNA is kept; its 45 bases are in frame from base 1. The junction shows trimming of 0 bases on V and 2 bases on J, plus 11 bases between the germline ends. This clonotype was seen repeatedly, ten times or more. The antigen it binds to is not known. No base quality information exists; no much larger clone differs at one position. This sample was sequenced with an Illumina HiSeq 2500. Quantitative 5'-RACE with molecular barcodes was used to prepare TCR beta libraries. In the source study's methods: To identify disease-linked TCR variants, a new computational method was used, one built on a probabilistic model of VDJ rearrangement. TCRdb applied fastp at Q25 and MiXCR to the public reads, then kept only in-frame beta chains. Rows are combined by CDR3 protein, so each entry shows the most common genes and DNA. The V and J calls reflect TCRdb's pipeline rather than the authors' work. The table for this sample lists 150,000 to 200,000 distinct CDR3 sequences; approximately 10% of them were counted only once. The ten largest clones capture approximately 32% of the sample.

Sequencing was performed on blood, either unsorted or a sorted T cell fraction (not recorded which). The V and J segments used are TRBV20-1 and TRBJ1-5, with an unclear D gene assignment. The sequence was obtained from a male donor with ankylosing spondylitis or in good health (not recorded which). Read as DNA, the sequence is TGCAGTGCTAGAGACCTTTCGGCAGGCAATCAGCCCCAGCATTTT. Protein translation: CSARDLSAGNQPQHF.